This T cell receptor (beta chain) originates from a study of long-term antiretroviral therapy in people with HIV. This clone was seen just once. Assay version v3.0 of immunoSEQ was used, and it was run at survey level. Assay used: immunoSEQ multiplex PCR; TCRdb lists only in-frame clones, some missing. Here the sample spans tens of thousands of clones, 75% to 85% being singletons. The germline V gene has CDR1 LNHDA and CDR2 SQIVND (reference sequence). The CDR3 sequence is 16 residues long. Trimming left V 6 bases short and J 1 base short, with 18 bases between. The sequence was collected from a woman in her 40s with HIV. The sequencing here drew on unsorted PBMCs, taken 0.5 years after starting antiretroviral therapy. V usage is TRBV19 and J usage is TRBJ2-5, with D tentatively TRBD1 (5 bases). Here the CDR3 reads CASSSKGYYSQETQYF. The CDR3 nucleotides are TGTGCCAGTAGCTCCAAGGGGTATTACTCCCAAGAGACCCAGTACTTC.